This TCR beta chain was identified in a study of T cell clonotyping in hematopoietic cell transplantation. Whole-study findings and limits: Pathologically expanded recipient clonotypes increased progressively from day 30 to day 180 as diversity fell.

Regarding this clone: What it recognizes is unknown.

Clones were read by immunoSEQ multiplex PCR, and TCRdb kept only the in-frame ones, dropping some. The data show approximately 42,000 clones, approximately 81% seen once. Time point here: recipient sample about 28 days before transplant, after cytoreduction. The sequence came from a man in his fifties or sixties with acute myeloid leukemia. Some clones in this sample may be carry-over from other donors' samples. Sample: peripheral blood mononuclear cells, taken before stem cell transplant.

The CDR3 region is CASGGNTEAFF. CDR3 sequence (DNA): TGTGCCAGCGGCGGGAACACTGAAGCTTTCTTT. V gene TRBV28 combines with J gene TRBJ1-1; D is undetermined. The CDR3 length is 11 residues. Trimming stripped 8 bases from V and 1 base from J, with 5 bases between. Germline lookup yields CDR1 MDHEN and CDR2 SYDVKM.